This TCR beta chain was captured by sequencing in a study of blood T cells in healthy people across ages (dated by TCRdb to 2015 to 2017). Background for the entire study: In model experiments, template switching captured about one uniquely barcoded TCR beta cDNA molecule for every two T cells. The donors were divided into four age groups: young (average around 15 years), middle-aged (about 39), aged (62) and long-lived (approximately 74). The study analyzed two additional independent replicas of 1 million unique cDNA reads from the same blood draw for two donors, one aged 18 to 30 and one aged 80 or older. Age-related changes in TCR beta repertoire diversity were measured in the study by deep sequencing normalized with unique cDNA molecular identifiers. Here is what the overall study found, with its caveats: Because donor CMV infection status was unknown, age-related changes in expanded clonotypes were potentially confounded. Estimates of total diversity from one million sequenced T cells were regarded as lower bounds and underestimates. Observed TCR beta diversity per million T cells fell roughly linearly with age, and a significant reduction was already apparent by age around 44. The long-lived group showed more naive CD4+ T cells, fewer expanded clones and increased TCR diversity than the aged group, suggesting age selection. Observed TCR beta diversity correlated strongly with the percentage of naive T cells measured by flow cytometry. Bulk unsorted PBMC profiling prevented conclusive comparison of naive and antigen-experienced compartments.

The donors were some 39 Caucasian individuals from Russia, aged roughly 6 to 100 years, who were systemically healthy. About 10 milliliters of peripheral blood were collected from each donor into EDTA-treated Vacutainer tubes. Ficoll-Paque density-gradient centrifugation was used to isolate PBMCs, with at least 7 million per sample. Trizol reagent was used to extract total RNA from PBMCs, with at least 6 micrograms per sample. Naive CD45RAhigh/CD27high T cell percentages were measured by flow cytometry on a PBMC aliquot from every donor. The germline V gene encodes CDR1 MGHRA and CDR2 YSYEKL. Inclusive of the bounding cysteine and phenylalanine, the CDR3 is 12 residues long. The DNA shown is the 36-base CDR3, in frame from base 1. The germline ends are 8 bases apart after V is trimmed by 7 bases and J by 5 bases. A word on this clonotype: There is no known antigen for this receptor. The sample holds no much larger clone one base away, and base qualities are not on file.

The library was generated by 5' RACE. Reads for this sample came from an Illumina HiSeq 2500. A second PCR of about 7 to 12 cycles was performed with a sample-barcoded 5' primer and a J-beta primer mix. Each TCR beta cDNA molecule received a unique molecular identifier from a template-switch 5' adaptor carrying 12 random nucleotides. Each sample yielded at least 2.5 million CDR3-containing paired-end reads. The Mint cDNA synthesis kit, primed by a TRBC-specific oligonucleotide, was used to synthesize first-strand cDNA from all RNA. All cDNA was treated with uracil-DNA glycosylase and then went through a first 18-cycle PCR with the universal primers M1SS and BC2_uni_R. For the original study's pipeline: For normalization, 1 million high-quality reads, each with a distinct molecular identifier, were randomly selected from each sample. Reads sharing molecular identifiers were discarded rather than binned into consensus sequences. MiTCR, with a Q25 quality threshold and the strictest error-elimination algorithm, was used for CDR3 identification, clonotype clustering and error correction. A nonparametric unseen species model with Euler transformation was used to estimate lower-bound total TCR beta diversity. The public reads were reprocessed in TCRdb via fastp at Q25 and MiXCR, keeping in-frame beta chains. Each entry merges the rows of one CDR3 protein and shows their most common DNA and genes. These V and J calls originate from TCRdb's pipeline instead of the authors' own analysis. The sample table shows around 780,000 distinct CDR3 sequences, and around a quarter are seen once. In total, the top ten clones hold 3% of the sample.

This sample also belongs to another study, concerning T cells of mothers and their children. The second study's paper adds: Nine systemically healthy Caucasian individuals served as donors, namely three mothers together with their six children. cDNA synthesis used all of the extracted RNA, with 1.5 ug of RNA in each 15 ul reaction. In the second PCR, the M1S primer introduced both the sample barcodes and 2-4 random nucleotides. Each mother yielded over 8.5 million TCR beta CDR3 reads and each child 2.5 million to 3 million reads. TCR recombination output is similarly shaped by thymic selection in related and unrelated pairs, with a minor effect exerted by inherited differences. Normalized repertoire overlap in related mother-child pairs was always slightly higher than in unrelated mother-child pairs, but the difference was never significant. With a sensitivity of about 100 clones per million clonotypes, no persistent microchimeric T cell clones were detected. The study used deep NGS to compare TCR beta repertoires of mothers and children, seeking features distinguishing related mother-child pairs from unrelated individuals. Mothers averaged around 40 +/- 4 years of age and children averaged around 10 +/- 4 years. After adapter ligation with NEBNext reagents, the libraries were sequenced on Illumina HiSeq 2000 with 100+100 nt paired-end reads. To prevent cross-contamination, the mother and child libraries were prepared one month apart and sequenced in separate runs. Each donor had between about 450,000 and 2,100,000 distinct TCR beta clonotypes identified. Naive TCR beta clonotypes were estimated from low-frequency clonotypes matched to each donor's FACS-determined naive share, without sorting.

The TCR originated in a boy aged 10-17 years in good health. The sequenced material came from blood. Rearrangement joined TRBV4-1 to TRBJ1-4, with the D gene uncertain. The DNA sequence is TGCGCCAGCAAAGCGGGGAATGAAAAACTGTTTTTT. It codes for CASKAGNEKLFF.